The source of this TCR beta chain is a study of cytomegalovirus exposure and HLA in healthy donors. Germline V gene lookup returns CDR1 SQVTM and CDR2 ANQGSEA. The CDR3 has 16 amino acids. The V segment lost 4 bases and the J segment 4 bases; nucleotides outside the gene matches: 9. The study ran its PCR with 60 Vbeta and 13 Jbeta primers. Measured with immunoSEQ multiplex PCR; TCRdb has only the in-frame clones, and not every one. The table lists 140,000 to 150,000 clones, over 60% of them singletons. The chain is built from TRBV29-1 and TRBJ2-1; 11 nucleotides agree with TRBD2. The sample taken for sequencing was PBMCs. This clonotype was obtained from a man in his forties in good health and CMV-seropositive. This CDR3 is CSVVGLAGGGYNEQFF. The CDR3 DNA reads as TGCAGCGTTGTTGGGTTAGCGGGAGGGGGGTACAATGAGCAGTTCTTC.